These T cell receptor beta chains were read from a single sample in a study of neurological immune-mediated disorders. TCRdb used MiXCR to reprocess the 5' RACE reads, holding one entry per CDR3 protein. The table includes about 24,000 distinct CDR3 sequences, roughly 13% detected once. Sequenced material: PBMCs. All receptors come from a woman aged 40 to 55 with HTLV-1-associated myelopathy (HAM/TSP). Each CDR3 is given with its conserved first and last residue. D genes are given only for firm matches. The listing skips clone size in some rows; elsewhere it reads once, few, many or a size class.

TRBJ1-2,many,-,TRBV12-3/TRBV12-4,CASSLVVQGGYGYTF,TGTGCCAGCAGTTTAGTAGTCCAGGGTGGCTATGGCTACACCTTC
TRBJ2-3,many,-,TRBV10-3,CAISDWEYPGADTQYF,TGTGCCATCAGTGACTGGGAATACCCGGGGGCAGATACGCAGTATTTT
TRBJ2-1,many,TRBD2,TRBV12-3/TRBV12-4,CASSTLAGVYNEQFF,TGTGCCAGCAGTACACTAGCGGGGGTGTACAATGAGCAGTTCTTC
TRBJ1-3,many,TRBD1,TRBV5-1,CASSRDGTGAGNTIYF,TGCGCCAGCAGCCGGGATGGGACAGGGGCTGGAAACACCATATATTTT
TRBJ1-6,many,-,TRBV12-3/TRBV12-4,CASSLGQRNSPLHF,TGTGCCAGCAGTTTGGGGCAGCGTAATTCACCCCTCCACTTT
TRBJ2-1,many,-,TRBV11-2,CASSPRQDSEQFF,TGTGCCAGCAGCCCCCGTCAGGACAGTGAGCAGTTCTTC
TRBJ1-2,many,-,TRBV18,CASSPQRETAFYGYTF,TGTGCCAGCTCACCCCAACGGGAAACCGCCTTCTATGGCTACACCTTC
TRBJ1-2,many,-,TRBV12-3/TRBV12-4,CASSLVPGGGGYTF,TGTGCCAGCAGTTTAGTTCCGGGGGGTGGCGGCTACACCTTC
TRBJ1-2,once,TRBD1,TRBV10-3,CAITVSYGTGVYTF,TGTGCCATCACTGTTAGTTACGGGACAGGAGTCTACACCTTC
TRBJ1-2,many,-,TRBV10-3,CAISRDRYGYTF,TGTGCCATCAGCCGGGACCGGTATGGCTACACCTTC
TRBJ2-1,-,-,TRBV11-1,CASSFEVGLQFF,TGTGCCAGCAGCTTCGAGGTAGGGTTACAGTTCTTC
TRBJ1-1,many,-,TRBV5-6,CASSWGRRVEAFF,TGTGCCAGCAGCTGGGGAAGGCGGGTTGAAGCTTTCTTT
TRBJ1-3,many,-,TRBV6-5,CASSREAGNTIYF,TGTGCCAGCTCCCGTGAAGCTGGAAACACCATATATTTT
TRBJ1-4,many,-,TRBV5-5,CASRNRLGGEKLFF,TGTGCCAGCAGGAACCGCCTGGGGGGAGAAAAACTGTTTTTT
TRBJ1-3,many,TRBD1,TRBV5-1,CASSLGQGDTIYF,TGCGCCAGTAGCTTGGGACAGGGGGACACCATATATTTT
TRBJ2-2,many,TRBD1,TRBV11-1,CASSPRTGAGELFF,TGTGCCAGCAGCCCGAGGACAGGGGCCGGGGAGCTGTTTTTT
TRBJ2-7,many,-,TRBV5-6,CASMDPLLYEQYF,TGTGCCAGCATGGATCCTCTACTCTACGAGCAGTACTTC
TRBJ1-1,many,-,TRBV11-2,CASSSGPQNTEAFF,TGTGCCAGCAGCTCTGGACCCCAGAACACTGAAGCTTTCTTT
TRBJ1-2,many,-,TRBV20-1,CSARNGYGYTF,TGCAGTGCTAGAAACGGCTATGGCTACACCTTC
TRBJ2-2,many,-,TRBV7-2,CASSFNFGELFF,TGTGCCAGCAGCTTTAATTTCGGGGAGCTGTTTTTT
TRBJ1-2,medium-sized,-,TRBV5-1,CASSLGQGRNYGYTF,TGCGCCAGCAGCTTGGGGCAGGGGCGAAACTATGGCTACACCTTC
TRBJ1-1,many,-,TRBV5-1,CASAIGGADTEAFF,TGCGCCAGCGCGATCGGGGGCGCGGACACTGAAGCTTTCTTT
TRBJ1-2,many,-,TRBV4-1,CASSQDHGRTNYGYTF,TGCGCCAGCAGCCAGGACCACGGGCGGACTAACTATGGCTACACCTTC
TRBJ1-4,many,-,TRBV12-3/TRBV12-4,CVSSPGVLGEKLFF,TGTGTCAGCAGCCCTGGGGTCCTGGGGGAAAAACTGTTTTTT
TRBJ2-5,many,TRBD1,TRBV5-1,CASSRSPGTGGRKTQYF,TGCGCCAGCAGCCGCTCGCCCGGGACAGGGGGCAGGAAGACCCAGTACTTC
TRBJ2-7,once,TRBD1,TRBV6-6,CASSYVWDRDGEQYF,TGTGCCAGCAGTTACGTATGGGACAGGGACGGCGAGCAGTACTTT
TRBJ2-2,-,-,TRBV19,CASKGTLNTGELFF,TGTGCCAGTAAGGGGACCCTTAACACCGGGGAGCTGTTTTTT
TRBJ1-1,many,-,TRBV3-1,CASSQDRAIGRAFF,TGTGCCAGCAGCCAAGATCGCGCTATAGGGAGAGCTTTCTTT
TRBJ1-2,many,-,TRBV15,CATWGQGGGYTF,TGTGCCACCTGGGGCCAGGGAGGTGGCTACACCTTC
TRBJ2-5,many,-,TRBV5-1,CASSLGGAQETQYF,TGCGCCAGCAGCTTGGGGGGGGCCCAAGAGACCCAGTACTTC
TRBJ2-3,many,TRBD2,TRBV11-1,CASSFGGGVLATDTQYF,TGTGCCAGCAGCTTCGGCGGGGGGGTTCTCGCGACAGATACGCAGTATTTT
TRBJ2-1,many,-,TRBV9,CASSPRERTYNEQFF,TGTGCCAGCAGCCCGAGAGAGCGGACCTACAATGAGCAGTTCTTC
TRBJ2-5,many,TRBD2,TRBV6-6,CASSYESSGGAETQYF,TGTGCCAGCAGTTACGAGTCTAGCGGGGGGGCCGAGACCCAGTACTTC
TRBJ2-3,many,TRBD1,TRBV12-3/TRBV12-4,CASSPRTGAWGLVDTQYF,TGTGCCAGCAGTCCCCGGACAGGGGCTTGGGGGCTTGTAGATACGCAGTATTTT
TRBJ1-6,-,-,TRBV12-3/TRBV12-4,CASSRDGNSPLHF,TGTGCCAGCAGTCGGGACGGGAATTCACCCCTCCACTTT
TRBJ2-3,many,TRBD2,TRBV20-1,CSARDGLGSTDTQYF,TGCAGTGCTAGAGATGGACTAGGCTCAACAGATACGCAGTATTTT
TRBJ1-2,few,TRBD1,TRBV24-1,CATSAPDRRDNGYTF,TGTGCCACCAGTGCCCCGGACAGGCGGGACAATGGCTACACCTTC
TRBJ2-2,many,-,TRBV5-1,CASSQAGGNTGELFF,TGCGCCAGCAGCCAGGCCGGCGGGAACACCGGGGAGCTGTTTTTT
TRBJ2-1,many,TRBD2,TRBV6-5,CASSYSRLAGGPIF,TGTGCCAGCAGTTACTCGAGACTAGCGGGGGGGCCCATCTTC
TRBJ2-3,many,-,TRBV20-1,CSAKGSTDTQYF,TGCAGTGCTAAAGGCAGCACAGATACGCAGTATTTT
TRBJ2-7,-,TRBD1,TRBV2,CASTRRTGRHEQDF,TGTGCCAGCACCCGTCGGACAGGGAGGCACGAGCAGGACTTT
TRBJ2-7,many,-,TRBV5-5,CASSLRFDEQYF,TGTGCCAGCAGCTTAAGGTTCGACGAGCAGTACTTC
TRBJ2-7,-,-,TRBV21-1,CASRRVRHEQYF,TGTGCCAGCAGGAGGGTGCGCCACGAGCAGTACTTC
TRBJ2-4,many,TRBD1,TRBV5-1,CASSLDGQGASKNIQYF,TGCGCCAGCAGCTTGGACGGACAGGGGGCGTCCAAAAACATTCAGTACTTC
TRBJ1-1,many,TRBD1,TRBV28,CASSLDRGAFF,TGTGCCAGCAGCCTAGACAGGGGGGCTTTCTTT
TRBJ1-3,many,-,TRBV27,CASSAGQRNTIYF,TGTGCCAGCAGTGCCGGACAGAGAAACACCATATATTTT
TRBJ2-7,-,TRBD2,TRBV5-1,CASSRTSVTVHEQYF,TGCGCCAGCAGCAGGACTAGCGTGACGGTGCATGAGCAGTACTTC
TRBJ2-7,many,TRBD1,TRBV28,CASRNGQELSYEQYF,TGTGCCAGCAGAAATGGACAGGAACTCTCCTACGAGCAGTACTTC
TRBJ1-1,many,TRBD1,TRBV9,CASSALSGGTEAFF,TGTGCCAGCAGCGCATTATCAGGGGGCACTGAAGCTTTCTTT
TRBJ2-1,many,TRBD2,TRBV5-1,CASSLGASGREEQFF,TGCGCCAGCAGCTTGGGTGCTAGCGGGAGGGAGGAGCAGTTCTTC
TRBJ2-7,-,-,TRBV5-1,CASSNGQSSEQYF,TGCGCCAGCAGCAACGGGCAATCGAGCGAGCAGTACTTC
TRBJ2-5,medium-sized,TRBD1,TRBV20-1,CSATGQGQETQYF,TGCAGTGCAACCGGACAGGGCCAAGAGACCCAGTACTTC
TRBJ2-7,many,-,TRBV15,CATSRDRSSYEQYF,TGTGCCACCAGCAGAGACAGGAGCTCCTACGAGCAGTACTTC
TRBJ2-5,many,TRBD2,TRBV24-1,CATSGGAGETQYF,TGTGCCACCAGCGGGGGGGCCGGAGAGACCCAGTACTTC
TRBJ2-1,many,-,TRBV12-3/TRBV12-4,CASSYNRGGAPLRQFF,TGTGCCAGCAGTTACAACCGCGGGGGCGCTCCCCTCAGGCAGTTCTTC
TRBJ1-1,many,-,TRBV20-1,CSAPPRGENTEAFF,TGCAGTGCTCCACCCCGGGGAGAGAACACTGAAGCTTTCTTT
TRBJ1-1,many,-,TRBV11-3,CASSLAGSDTEAFF,TGTGCCAGCAGCTTAGCGGGATCGGACACTGAAGCTTTCTTT
TRBJ1-5,many,-,TRBV20-1,CSARARNNQPQHF,TGCAGTGCTAGAGCCAGGAACAATCAGCCCCAGCATTTT
TRBJ1-4,many,TRBD1,TRBV27,CANRQGDNEKLFF,TGTGCCAATCGTCAGGGGGATAATGAAAAACTGTTTTTT
TRBJ2-2,medium-sized,TRBD1,TRBV2,CASRSGTDTGELFF,TGTGCCAGCAGATCCGGGACAGATACCGGGGAGCTGTTTTTT